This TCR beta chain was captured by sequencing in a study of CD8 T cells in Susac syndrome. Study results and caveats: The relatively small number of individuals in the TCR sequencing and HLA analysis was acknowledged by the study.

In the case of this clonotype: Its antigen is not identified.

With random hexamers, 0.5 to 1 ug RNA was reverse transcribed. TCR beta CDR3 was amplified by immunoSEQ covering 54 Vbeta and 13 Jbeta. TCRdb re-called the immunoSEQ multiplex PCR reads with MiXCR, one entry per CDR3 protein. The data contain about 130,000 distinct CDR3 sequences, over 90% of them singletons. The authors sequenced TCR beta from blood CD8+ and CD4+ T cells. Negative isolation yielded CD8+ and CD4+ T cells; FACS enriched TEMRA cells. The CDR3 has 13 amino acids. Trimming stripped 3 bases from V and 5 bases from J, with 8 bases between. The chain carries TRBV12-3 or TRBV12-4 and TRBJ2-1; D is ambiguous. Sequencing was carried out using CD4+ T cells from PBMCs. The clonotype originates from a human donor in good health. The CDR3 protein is CASSFLQDNEQFF. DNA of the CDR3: TGTGCCAGCAGTTTTCTCCAGGACAATGAGCAGTTCTTC.